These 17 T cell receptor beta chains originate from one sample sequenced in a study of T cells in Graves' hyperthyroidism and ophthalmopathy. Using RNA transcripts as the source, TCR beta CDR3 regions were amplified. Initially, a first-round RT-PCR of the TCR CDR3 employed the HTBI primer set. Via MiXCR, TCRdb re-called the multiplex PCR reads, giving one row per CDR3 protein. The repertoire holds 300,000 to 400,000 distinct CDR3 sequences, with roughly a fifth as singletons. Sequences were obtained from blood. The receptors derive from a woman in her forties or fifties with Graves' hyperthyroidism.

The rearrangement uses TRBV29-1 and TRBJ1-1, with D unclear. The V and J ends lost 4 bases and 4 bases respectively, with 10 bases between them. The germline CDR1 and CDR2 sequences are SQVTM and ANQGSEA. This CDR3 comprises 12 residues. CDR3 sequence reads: CSVARESTEAFF. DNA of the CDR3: TGCAGCGTTGCTAGGGAAAGCACTGAAGCTTTCTTT.

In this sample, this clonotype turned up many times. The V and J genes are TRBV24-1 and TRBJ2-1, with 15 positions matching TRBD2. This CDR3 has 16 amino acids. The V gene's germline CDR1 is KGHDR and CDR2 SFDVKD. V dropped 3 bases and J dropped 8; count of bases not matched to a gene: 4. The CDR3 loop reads CATSDTGTSGRHEQFF. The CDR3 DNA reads TGTGCCACCAGTGATACCGGGACTAGCGGGAGGCATGAGCAGTTCTTC.

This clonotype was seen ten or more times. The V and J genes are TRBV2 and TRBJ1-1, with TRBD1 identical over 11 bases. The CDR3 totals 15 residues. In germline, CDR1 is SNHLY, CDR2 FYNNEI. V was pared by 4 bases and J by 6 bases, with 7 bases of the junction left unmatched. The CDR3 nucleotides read TGTGCCAGCAGTGCTCCGGGACAGGGGGTGTCTGAAGCTTTCTTT. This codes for CASSAPGQGVSEAFF.

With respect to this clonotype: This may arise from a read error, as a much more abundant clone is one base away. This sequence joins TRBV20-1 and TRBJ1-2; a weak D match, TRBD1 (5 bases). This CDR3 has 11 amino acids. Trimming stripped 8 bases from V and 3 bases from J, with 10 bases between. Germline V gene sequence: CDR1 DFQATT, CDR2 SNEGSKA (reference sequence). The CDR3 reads CSSRVDYGYTF. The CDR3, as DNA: TGCAGTAGCAGGGTGGACTATGGCTACACCTTC.

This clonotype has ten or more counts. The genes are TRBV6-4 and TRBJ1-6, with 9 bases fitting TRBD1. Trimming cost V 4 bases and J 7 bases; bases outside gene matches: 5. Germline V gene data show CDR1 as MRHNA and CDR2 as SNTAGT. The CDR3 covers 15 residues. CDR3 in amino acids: CASSAFGQGNSPLHF. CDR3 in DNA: TGTGCCAGCAGTGCCTTCGGACAGGGGAATTCACCCCTCCACTTT.

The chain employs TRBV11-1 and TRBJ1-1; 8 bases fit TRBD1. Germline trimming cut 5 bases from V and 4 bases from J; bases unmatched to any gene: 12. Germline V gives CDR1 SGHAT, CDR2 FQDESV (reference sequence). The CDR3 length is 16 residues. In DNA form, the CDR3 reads TGTGCCAGCAGCATCCGACAGGGGATGGTGTTCACTGAAGCTTTCTTT. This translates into CASSIRQGMVFTEAFF.

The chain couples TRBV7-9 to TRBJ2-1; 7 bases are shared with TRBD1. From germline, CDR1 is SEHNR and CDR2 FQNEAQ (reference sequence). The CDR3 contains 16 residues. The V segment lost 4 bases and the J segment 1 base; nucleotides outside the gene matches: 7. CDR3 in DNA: TGTGCCAGCAGCTCTACCGGGACAGAGTCCTACAATGAGCAGTTCTTC. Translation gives CASSSTGTESYNEQFF.

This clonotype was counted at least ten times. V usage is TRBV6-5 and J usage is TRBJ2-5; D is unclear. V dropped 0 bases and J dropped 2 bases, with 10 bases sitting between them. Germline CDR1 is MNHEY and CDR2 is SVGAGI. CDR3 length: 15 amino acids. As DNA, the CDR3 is TGTGCCAGCAGTTACTCTCTTTCGCCTCAAGAGACCCAGTACTTC. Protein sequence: CASSYSLSPQETQYF.

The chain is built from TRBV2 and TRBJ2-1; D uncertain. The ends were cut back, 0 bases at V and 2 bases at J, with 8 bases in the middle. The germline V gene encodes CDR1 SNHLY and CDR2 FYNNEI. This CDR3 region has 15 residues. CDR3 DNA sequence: TGTGCCAGCAGTGAAGCCTCGGCGGCCTACAATGAGCAGTTCTTC. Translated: CASSEASAAYNEQFF.

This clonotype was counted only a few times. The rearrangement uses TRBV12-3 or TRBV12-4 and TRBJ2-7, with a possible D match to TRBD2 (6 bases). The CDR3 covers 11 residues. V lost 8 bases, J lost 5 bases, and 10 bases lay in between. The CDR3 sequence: CASLGGHEQYF. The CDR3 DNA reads TGTGCCAGCCTAGGAGGGCACGAGCAGTACTTC.

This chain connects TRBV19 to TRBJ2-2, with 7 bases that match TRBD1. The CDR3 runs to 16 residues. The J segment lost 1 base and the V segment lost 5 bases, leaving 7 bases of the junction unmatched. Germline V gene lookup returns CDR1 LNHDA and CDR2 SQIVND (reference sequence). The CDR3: CASSSQGTLNTGELFF. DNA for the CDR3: TGTGCCAGTAGTTCACAGGGGACCTTGAACACCGGGGAGCTGTTTTTT.

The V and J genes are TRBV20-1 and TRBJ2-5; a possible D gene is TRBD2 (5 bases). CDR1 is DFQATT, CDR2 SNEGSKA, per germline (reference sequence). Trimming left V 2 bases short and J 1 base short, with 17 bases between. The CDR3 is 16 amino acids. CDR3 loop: CSARPVRGELQETQYF. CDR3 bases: TGCAGTGCTAGACCCGTCCGGGGAGAGCTCCAAGAGACCCAGTACTTC.

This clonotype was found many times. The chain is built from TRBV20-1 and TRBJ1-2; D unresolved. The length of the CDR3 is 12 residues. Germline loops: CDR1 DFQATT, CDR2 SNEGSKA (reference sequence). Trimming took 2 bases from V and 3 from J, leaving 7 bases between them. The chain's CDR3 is CSARNTDYGYTF. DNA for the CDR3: TGCAGTGCTAGAAACACTGACTATGGCTACACCTTC.

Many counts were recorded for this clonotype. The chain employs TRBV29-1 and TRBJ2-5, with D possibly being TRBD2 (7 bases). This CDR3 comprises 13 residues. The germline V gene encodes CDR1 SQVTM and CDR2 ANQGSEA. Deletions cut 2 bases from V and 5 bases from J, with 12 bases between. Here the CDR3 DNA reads TGCAGCGTTGAACGGGGGGCTTGGGAGACCCAGTACTTC. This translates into CSVERGAWETQYF.

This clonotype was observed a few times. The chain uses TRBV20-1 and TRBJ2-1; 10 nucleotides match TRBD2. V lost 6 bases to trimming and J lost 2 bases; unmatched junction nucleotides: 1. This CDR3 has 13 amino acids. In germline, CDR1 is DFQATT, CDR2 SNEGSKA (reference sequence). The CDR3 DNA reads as TGCAGTGCAAGCGGGAGGGCCTACAATGAGCAGTTCTTC. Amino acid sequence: CSASGRAYNEQFF.

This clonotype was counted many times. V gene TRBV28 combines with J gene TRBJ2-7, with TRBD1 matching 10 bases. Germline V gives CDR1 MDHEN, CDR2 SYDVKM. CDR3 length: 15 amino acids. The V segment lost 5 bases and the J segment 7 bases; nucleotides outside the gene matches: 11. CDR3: CASSHGGTGDLEQYF. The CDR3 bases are TGTGCCAGCAGTCATGGCGGGACAGGGGATTTGGAGCAGTACTTC.

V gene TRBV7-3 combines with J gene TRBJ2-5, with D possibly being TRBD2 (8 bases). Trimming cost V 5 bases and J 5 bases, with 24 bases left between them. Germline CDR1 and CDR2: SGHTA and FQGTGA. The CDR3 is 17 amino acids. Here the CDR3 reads CASSHPGGRGGEETQYF. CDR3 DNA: TGTGCCAGCAGCCATCCGGGGGGGAGAGGGGGCGAGGAGACCCAGTACTTC.